What follows are 10 T cell receptor beta chains derived from one specimen sequenced in a study of identical twins. TCRdb called the 5' RACE reads again in MiXCR, with one record for every CDR3 protein. Among about 520,000 distinct CDR3 sequences, approximately 22% were seen once, and the ten largest hold roughly 0.91%. A further study also used this sample, focusing on T cells expressing NK-cell markers.

Sequenced: CD4+ T cells sorted from blood. The receptors stem from a woman aged 18 to 35 in good health.

The table lists this clonotype with many counts. The V and J genes are TRBV12-3 or TRBV12-4 and TRBJ1-2; 9 bases are a match to TRBD1. The CDR3 loop spans 15 amino acids. Losses at the gene ends were 6 bases for V and 6 bases for J; bases not matched to a gene: 11. The CDR3 region is CASSFWGDRANGYTF. The DNA for the CDR3 is TGTGCCAGCAGCTTCTGGGGGGACAGGGCCAATGGCTACACCTTC.

This chain connects TRBV29-1 to TRBJ2-7; 12 bases fit TRBD2. CDR3 length: 15 residues. V trimming: 4 bases; J trimming: 5 bases; junction bases outside the gene matches: 9. Germline loops: CDR1 SQVTM, CDR2 ANQGSEA. The CDR3 DNA is TGCAGCGTTGCCCACCTAGCGGGAGGGCCCAACGAGCAGTACTTC. Protein: CSVAHLAGGPNEQYF.

This clonotype has a handful of counts. V is TRBV20-1 and J is TRBJ2-4; TRBD2 aligns across 11 bases. This CDR3 has 15 residues. With V trimmed by 6 bases and J by 7 bases, 11 bases remained unmatched. Per the germline V gene, CDR1 is DFQATT and CDR2 is SNEGSKA (reference sequence). CDR3 sequence: CSAHLSGRGRNIQYF. DNA of the CDR3: TGCAGTGCCCACCTTAGCGGGAGGGGGCGGAACATTCAGTACTTC.

This chain uses TRBV15 with TRBJ1-5; D not resolved. V was shortened by 0 bases and J by 5 bases, with 11 bases between the two germline ends. The CDR3 sequence is 15 residues long. Germline V CDR1 and CDR2: LNHNV, YYDKDF (reference sequence). Here the CDR3 DNA reads TGTGCCACCAGCAGAGATCGGCTCAGTGATCAGCCCCAGCATTTT. Its translation is CATSRDRLSDQPQHF.

This clonotype was seen more than once but under ten times. The rearrangement joins TRBV7-6 to TRBJ2-5; D remains unclear. Germline V gene sequence: CDR1 SGHVS, CDR2 FNYEAQ. The CDR3 loop spans 14 amino acids. V dropped 3 bases and J dropped 0 bases, with 8 bases sitting between them. The CDR3 region is CASSFLANQETQYF. The CDR3 nucleotides are TGTGCCAGCAGCTTCCTGGCGAACCAAGAGACCCAGTACTTC. Full variable domain (outside the CDR3, taken from reference TRBV7-6 and TRBJ2-5): GAGVSQSPRYKVTKRGQDVALRCDPISGHVSLYWYRQALGQGPEFLTYFNYEAQQDKSGLPNDRFSAERPEGSISTLTIQRTEQRDSAMYRCASSFLANQETQYFGPGTRLLVL.

The chain combines TRBV27 with TRBJ1-1; D uncertain. Germline loops: CDR1 MNHEY, CDR2 SMNVEV (reference sequence). V gave up 1 base and J gave up 10 bases, with 13 bases separating them. The CDR3 covers 13 residues. As DNA, the CDR3 is TGTGCCAGCAGTTTATACTTTCACGCCGGAGCTTTCTTT. Its translation: CASSLYFHAGAFF.

This clonotype was counted between two and nine times. The chain links TRBV29-1 to TRBJ1-1; D remains unclear. Looked up from germline, CDR1 is SQVTM and CDR2 is ANQGSEA. Trimming left V 5 bases short and J 1 base short, with 14 bases between. The CDR3 runs 14 residues. The chain's CDR3 is CSVRVFGWNTEAFF. CDR3 nucleotide sequence: TGCAGCGTTAGGGTATTCGGTTGGAACACTGAAGCTTTCTTT.

The CDR3 loop is CASSGDTNNSPLHF. The CDR3, as DNA: TGTGCCAGCAGCGGAGACACGAATAATTCACCCCTCCACTTT. The chain employs TRBV9 and TRBJ1-6, with D hard to call. The germline CDR1 and CDR2 sequences are SGDLS and YYNGEE. With 3 bases removed from V and 5 bases from J, the gap between germline ends came to 9 bases. The CDR3 spans 14 residues.

V is TRBV29-1 and J is TRBJ2-4; 10 bases agree with TRBD1. This CDR3 contains 13 residues. The J segment lost 8 bases and the V segment lost 7 bases, leaving 8 bases of the junction unmatched. CDR1 and CDR2 (germline): SQVTM, ANQGSEA. The CDR3 reads CSAKTGGADIQYF. CDR3 nucleotides: TGCAGCGCAAAGACAGGGGGCGCTGACATTCAGTACTTC.

The table lists this clonotype with a few counts. The chain combines TRBV9 with TRBJ2-1, with D possibly matching TRBD2 (6 bases). V lost 4 bases to trimming and J lost 4 bases, with 18 bases between them. CDR1 and CDR2 from the germline V gene are SGDLS and YYNGEE. The CDR3 consists of 16 residues. CDR3 amino acids: CASSPYAGTLYNEQFF. The CDR3 DNA reads as TGTGCCAGCAGCCCCTATGCCGGGACTCTATACAATGAGCAGTTCTTC.